Below, 17 T cell receptor beta chains from the same sample are listed, as sequenced in a study of shared clonotypes between healthy human individuals. Method: immunoSEQ multiplex PCR; TCRdb's copy keeps in-frame clones and lacks some. There are some 2.1 million clones in the sample; roughly 94% occur only once, and 0.13% lies in the top ten. Sequenced material: naive CD4+ T cells sorted from blood. Subset described: CD45RA+ positively selected. The receptors were gathered from a man younger than 30 in good health.

This sequence joins TRBV18 and TRBJ2-7; tentative D call: TRBD1 (6 bases). The CDR3 covers 14 residues. V was pared by 0 bases and J by 6 bases, with 12 bases between. Germline CDR1 and CDR2: KGHSH and LQKENI. The CDR3, as DNA: TGTGCCAGCTCACCACCGGGGGTGACAGGCGAGCAGTACTTC. The encoded protein is CASSPPGVTGEQYF.

The chain recombines TRBV23-1 with TRBJ2-7, with 12 bases lining up with TRBD2. TRBV23-1 is known as an ORF, though its function is uncertain. J was trimmed by 5 bases and V by 1 base; bases with no gene match: 9. There are 17 residues in the CDR3. In nucleotides, the CDR3 is TGCGCCAGCAGTCAATACGAGACTAGCGGGAGAGAGGACGAGCAGTACTTC. Translating gives CASSQYETSGREDEQYF.

The chain links TRBV6-5 to TRBJ1-2; 10 nucleotides align to TRBD1. The V segment lost 0 bases and the J segment 7 bases; nucleotides outside the gene matches: 2. Per the germline V gene, CDR1 is MNHEY and CDR2 is SVGAGI. The CDR3 sequence is 14 residues long. The CDR3 reads CASSYSTGGSGYTF. CDR3 nucleotide sequence: TGTGCCAGCAGTTACTCGACAGGGGGCTCTGGCTACACCTTC.

As regards this clone: A much bigger clone sits one base away, suggesting this may be a read error. V usage is TRBV5-8 and J usage is TRBJ2-7; D is uncertain. Trimming shortened V by 2 bases and J by 0 bases, and 6 bases separated the two germline ends. Germline CDR1 and CDR2: SGHTS and YDEGEE. This CDR3 has 13 residues. The CDR3: CASSLQSSYEQYF. In DNA, the CDR3 is TGTGCCAGCAGCTTACAGAGCTCCTACGAGCAGTACTTC.

The V and J genes are TRBV5-1 and TRBJ1-1, with no clear D. Germline V gene lookup returns CDR1 SGHRS and CDR2 YFSETQ. There are 16 residues in the CDR3. The V end lost 0 bases, the J end lost 4 bases, and 16 bases lay between the germline ends. The CDR3 protein is CASSLAASARGTEAFF. The DNA for the CDR3 is TGCGCCAGCAGCTTGGCCGCGTCGGCCCGGGGCACTGAAGCTTTCTTT.

The rearrangement links TRBV1 to TRBJ1-1; TRBD1 is the table's D call, not checked against the DNA. TRBV1 constitutes a pseudogene. CDR3 length: 12 amino acids. In nucleotides, the CDR3 is TGCACCACCCCACAGGGATGGACTGAAGCTTTCTTT. Translated, it gives CTTPQGWTEAFF.

V usage is TRBV11-2 and J usage is TRBJ2-3, with D maybe TRBD1 (6 bases). Germline V gene data show CDR1 as SGHAT and CDR2 as FQNNGV. The CDR3 consists of 13 residues. V gave up 1 base and J gave up 10 bases, with 12 bases separating them. CDR3 in DNA: TGTGCCAGCAGCTTAGGTTCGGGACAAGCGCAGTATTTT. It specifies CASSLGSGQAQYF.

The J gene is TRBJ1-3, the V gene TRBV4-1; no definite D call. Trimming stripped 0 bases from V and 0 bases from J, with 15 bases between. Germline V gene sequence: CDR1 MGHRA, CDR2 YSYEKL. This CDR3 is built from 18 residues. CDR3 sequence reads: CASSQEDPRISSGNTIYF. CDR3 DNA: TGCGCCAGCAGCCAAGAAGATCCACGGATCAGCTCTGGAAACACCATATATTTT.

This rearrangement joins TRBV5-1 to TRBJ2-3; D is possibly TRBD1 (6 bases). The CDR3 is made up of 16 amino acids. The V and J ends lost 0 bases and 2 bases respectively, with 13 bases between them. The germline V gene encodes CDR1 SGHRS and CDR2 YFSETQ. The DNA for the CDR3 is TGCGCCAGCAGCTTGGGGGGGCCAGGAGTCACAGATACGCAGTATTTT. Its translation: CASSLGGPGVTDTQYF.

This rearrangement joins TRBV6-5 to TRBJ2-7; D call uncertain. The CDR3 has 14 amino acids. Germline V CDR1 and CDR2: MNHEY, SVGAGI. V was pared by 2 bases and J by 0 bases, with 8 bases between. CDR3 loop: CASSYKRSSYEQYF. The CDR3 nucleotides read TGTGCCAGCAGTTACAAACGGAGCTCCTACGAGCAGTACTTC.

The rearrangement joins TRBV29-1 to TRBJ1-1, with D unresolved. This CDR3 has 13 residues. Germline CDR1 SQVTM, CDR2 ANQGSEA. Trimming left V 5 bases short and J 0 bases short, with 10 bases between. The CDR3 DNA reads as TGCAGCGTTTCAAACAGATTGAACACTGAAGCTTTCTTT. Amino acid sequence: CSVSNRLNTEAFF.

The V gene is TRBV5-4, the J gene TRBJ1-1; D uncertain. V lost 0 bases to trimming and J lost 5 bases, with 2 bases between them. The CDR3 totals 11 residues. Germline V gene data show CDR1 as SGHNT and CDR2 as YYREEE (reference sequence). The CDR3 loop reads CASSLATEAFF. The CDR3 DNA reads as TGTGCCAGCAGCTTGGCTACTGAAGCTTTCTTT.

On this clone: The sample has other DNA sequences that encode this CDR3 too. This chain links TRBV2 with TRBJ2-7, with 7 nucleotides matching TRBD1. Trimming at V came to 4 bases and at J to 5 bases, leaving 5 bases not matched to a gene. The CDR3 sequence is 13 residues long. CDR1 is SNHLY, CDR2 FYNNEI, per germline. DNA of the CDR3: TGTGCCAGCAGTGGTGACAGGGCCCACGAGCAGTACTTC. It specifies CASSGDRAHEQYF.

For the CDR3, the DNA is TGTGCCAGCAGCTTTGGCGGGACGAACACCGGGGAGCTGTTTTTT. Protein product: CASSFGGTNTGELFF. The chain joins TRBV11-2 to TRBJ2-2; D perhaps matches TRBD2 (6 bases). The CDR3 has 15 amino acids. V lost 3 bases and J 0 bases, leaving 8 bases between the germline ends. The germline gives CDR1 SGHAT, CDR2 FQNNGV.

The chain couples TRBV7-2 to TRBJ2-3; tentative D call: TRBD2 (5 bases). V lost 7 bases and J 2 bases, leaving 16 bases between the germline ends. The CDR3 spans 15 residues. The germline V gene has CDR1 SGHTA and CDR2 FQGNSA. The CDR3 nucleotides read TGTGCCAGCACCTTCGAGAGAGCGGCCACAGATACGCAGTATTTT. Its translation: CASTFERAATDTQYF.

Details on this clone: The same CDR3 arises from other DNA sequences in this sample as well. The chain employs TRBV19 and TRBJ1-5; D not certain. Trimming shortened V by 5 bases and J by 0 bases, and 8 bases separated the two germline ends. CDR1 LNHDA and CDR2 SQIVND come from the germline V gene (reference sequence). This CDR3 has 14 residues. In DNA, the CDR3 is TGTGCCAGTAGTCCCGGTTATAGCAATCAGCCCCAGCATTTT. Protein product: CASSPGYSNQPQHF.

DNA for the CDR3: TGTGCCACCAGCAGAGATGGGCTATACACAGATACGCAGTATTTT. Amino acids: CATSRDGLYTDTQYF. The J gene is TRBJ2-3, the V gene TRBV15; D gene uncertain. The CDR3 length is 15 residues. Trimming stripped 0 bases from V and 2 bases from J, with 9 bases between. From germline, CDR1 is LNHNV and CDR2 YYDKDF (reference sequence).